The entry below gives a single T cell receptor beta chain sequence along with its context. Other DNA sequences in this sample translate to the same CDR3. This entry is derived from a study of blood T cell repertoires in COVID-19. Across the study: Collection of acute and convalescent COVID-19 samples took place in the United States, Italy and Spain. T cells, B-cell-depleted T cells, or PBMCs provided the cDNA or gDNA that served as material.

In the authors' methods: Amplification with reference gene primers provided the estimates of nucleated cell counts. The table came from immunoSEQ multiplex PCR; TCRdb's copy has only in-frame clones and leaves some out. The V and J calls and clone size are taken from that table; D and trimming were inferred from the DNA. Of 190,000 or so clones in the sample, around four fifths were seen once. The CDR3 consists of 14 residues. CDR1 SGHRS and CDR2 YFSETQ come from the germline V gene. V trimming: 0 bases; J trimming: 10 bases; junction bases outside the gene matches: 2. Seattle enrolled patients during active infection and tracked them longitudinally.

The rearrangement joins TRBV5-1 to TRBJ1-6; TRBD1 matches at 9 bases. This receptor was taken from a man between 60 and 70 years old with COVID-19, enrolled during active disease. Material: peripheral blood. CDR3 bases: TGCGCCAGCAGCTTGGGACAGGGGGGGTCACCCCTCCACTTT. This sequence encodes CASSLGQGGSPLHF.